The 8 T cell receptor beta chains below all came from one sample that was sequenced in a study of cytomegalovirus exposure and HLA in healthy donors. Here immunoSEQ multiplex PCR was the method, and the copy in TCRdb shows in-frame clones only, minus some. The table lists approximately 180,000 clones, 85% to 90% of them singletons. The sequencing sample was made of PBMCs. These receptors were collected from a woman aged 25-40 years in good health and CMV-seronegative.

The CDR3 DNA sequence: TGTGCCAGTAGTCGAACAGGGACGTACAATGAGCAGTTCTTC. Translation gives CASSRTGTYNEQFF. The V call is TRBV19, the J call TRBJ2-1; D may be TRBD1 (6 bases). The V gene's germline CDR1 is LNHDA and CDR2 SQIVND (reference sequence). Trimming shortened V by 5 bases and J by 4 bases, and 12 bases separated the two germline ends. This CDR3 has 14 residues.

The chain employs TRBV7-2 and TRBJ2-1; D possibly corresponds to TRBD2 (6 bases). The V end was cut by 6 bases, the J end by 0 bases, with 12 bases between. Germline V lookup: CDR1 SGHTA, CDR2 FQGNSA. The CDR3 runs 15 residues. CDR3 amino acids: CASREGWGSYNEQFF. CDR3 sequence (DNA): TGTGCCAGCAGGGAGGGGTGGGGCTCCTACAATGAGCAGTTCTTC.

The V gene is TRBV2, the J gene TRBJ1-5, with a tentative D call TRBD1 (6 bases). The germline CDR1 and CDR2 sequences are SNHLY and FYNNEI. The CDR3 runs to 13 residues. Trimming stripped 1 base from V and 7 bases from J, with 8 bases between. The CDR3 DNA reads TGTGCCAGCAGTGAAGGGGGGCCCCAGCCCCAGCATTTT. Protein: CASSEGGPQPQHF.

The J gene is TRBJ2-7, the V gene TRBV10-3, with 8 bases aligning to TRBD1. CDR3 length equals 15 residues. CDR1 is ENHRY, CDR2 SYGVKD, per germline. The V gene end was trimmed by 2 bases and the J gene end by 6 bases; junction bases not matched to a gene: 9. CDR3 nucleotide sequence: TGTGCCATCAGTGAGACTCCGGGACAGGTAGCCGAGCAGTACTTC. This sequence encodes CAISETPGQVAEQYF.

This chain connects TRBV2 to TRBJ2-3, with TRBD2 matching 8 bases. After removal of 2 bases from V and 0 bases from J, the junction contained 16 bases not matched to a gene. CDR1 is SNHLY and CDR2 is FYNNEI in the germline V gene. This CDR3 has 20 amino acids. The CDR3 DNA reads as TGTGCCAGCAGTGAAACGAAAGCGGGGGCGATCCTAACTAGCACAGATACGCAGTATTTT. Translated, it gives CASSETKAGAILTSTDTQYF.

The chain combines TRBV5-1 with TRBJ2-3; 9 positions agree with TRBD2. Germline CDR1 and CDR2: SGHRS and YFSETQ. This CDR3 has 16 amino acids. V lost 0 bases, J lost 4 bases, and 6 bases stayed unmatched. The CDR3 bases are TGCGCCAGCAGCTTGGACCAGCGGGGGGCCCCAGATACGCAGTATTTT. This sequence encodes CASSLDQRGAPDTQYF.

The rearrangement uses TRBV2 and TRBJ1-4; D might be TRBD1 (5 bases). Germline V gene data show CDR1 as SNHLY and CDR2 as FYNNEI. This CDR3 spans 14 amino acids. Trimming took 5 bases from V and 2 from J, leaving 9 bases between them. In DNA form, the CDR3 reads TGTGCCAGCAGTTTCTCAGGGACTAATGAAAAACTGTTTTTT. Amino acids: CASSFSGTNEKLFF.

The genes are TRBV6-6 and TRBJ2-1; D call uncertain. Germline V gives CDR1 MNHNY, CDR2 SVGAGI (reference sequence). The CDR3 is made up of 14 amino acids. Trimming took 2 bases from V and 4 from J, leaving 9 bases between them. The CDR3 coding sequence is TGTGCCAGCAGTTACGACAACCCTTACAATGAGCAGTTCTTC. Its translation is CASSYDNPYNEQFF.